These 13 T cell receptor beta chains share one sample of origin, sequenced in a study of T-cell memory formation after mild COVID-19. TCRdb independently ran MiXCR on the 5' RACE reads; one entry per CDR3 protein. The data hold 120,000 to 150,000 distinct CDR3 sequences, with about 5.5% observed a single time. The material sequenced was PBMCs or a T cell subset sorted from them (not recorded which). These receptors were collected from an adult woman who had mild COVID-19 (a few samples of this study predate the infection). Cell type and time point are not known.

The sample holds many counts of this clonotype. The V gene is TRBV6-5, the J gene TRBJ1-1, with 8 bases fitting TRBD1. V lost 6 bases to trimming and J lost 3 bases; unmatched junction nucleotides: 9. Germline assignment: CDR1 MNHEY and CDR2 SVGAGI. The CDR3 totals 15 residues. The CDR3 region is CASRPSGGRDTEAFF. CDR3 coding DNA: TGTGCCAGCAGACCATCAGGGGGCCGGGACACTGAAGCTTTCTTT.

This clonotype came up a few times. Here the CDR3 reads CASSDIGGTYNEQFF. In nucleotides, the CDR3 is TGCGCCAGCAGCGATATTGGGGGAACATACAATGAGCAGTTCTTC. This rearrangement joins TRBV4-3 to TRBJ2-1; the D call may be TRBD1 or TRBD2 (5 bases each). The CDR3 is 15 amino acids. V shed 5 bases and J shed 4 bases, with 15 bases lying between them. Germline-derived CDR1 and CDR2 are LGHNA and YSLEER.

This clonotype was found many times. This rearrangement joins TRBV14 to TRBJ2-7; 9 nucleotides line up with TRBD2. This CDR3 has 14 amino acids. Germline lookup yields CDR1 SGHDN and CDR2 FVKESK. Germline trimming cut 8 bases from V and 6 bases from J; bases unmatched to any gene: 11. CDR3 sequence reads: CASAGTSKIREQYF. CDR3 bases: TGTGCCAGCGCCGGGACTAGCAAAATTCGCGAGCAGTACTTC.

The chain has TRBV5-1 and TRBJ2-1; TRBD2 might be the D (6 bases). V was cut by 2 bases and J by 3 bases, with 9 bases left in between. CDR3 length equals 14 residues. CDR1 is SGHRS, CDR2 YFSETQ, per germline. The CDR3 region has the DNA TGCGCCAGCAGCTTAGGAGGGGACTACAATGAGCAGTTCTTC. It specifies CASSLGGDYNEQFF.

This chain connects TRBV20-1 to TRBJ2-7; 8 nucleotides agree with TRBD1. CDR3 length: 16 amino acids. CDR1 and CDR2 from the germline V gene are DFQATT and SNEGSKA (reference sequence). After removal of 1 base from V and 1 base from J, the junction contained 9 bases not matched to a gene. The chain's CDR3 is CSARAPYRGVSYEQYF. The CDR3 DNA reads as TGCAGTGCTAGAGCTCCTTACAGGGGGGTATCCTACGAGCAGTACTTC.

The chain joins TRBV20-1 to TRBJ1-4, with a possible D match to TRBD1 (6 bases). CDR3 length: 14 residues. CDR1 and CDR2 (germline): DFQATT, SNEGSKA (reference sequence). Trimming cost V 0 bases and J 8 bases, with 13 bases left between them. This CDR3 is CSARDRGGAEKLFF. The CDR3 DNA is TGCAGTGCTAGAGATCGTGGGGGCGCCGAAAAACTGTTTTTT.

This chain uses TRBV5-4 with TRBJ1-2, with 11 bases lining up with TRBD1. After removal of 3 bases from V and 5 bases from J, the junction contained 6 bases not matched to a gene. The length of the CDR3 is 15 residues. Germline V gene sequence: CDR1 SGHNT, CDR2 YYREEE (reference sequence). The CDR3 DNA reads TGTGCCAGCAGCTGGTCCGGGACAGGGGGTTATGGCTACACCTTC. This gives the protein CASSWSGTGGYGYTF.

The chain has TRBV21-1 and TRBJ1-5. TRBV21-1 is given as a pseudogene. The CDR3 covers 14 residues. The CDR3 loop is CASSKALFVGPQHF. The CDR3 region has the DNA TGTGCCAGCAGCAAAGCGCTTTTTGTGGGGCCCCAGCATTTT.

This clonotype has a count of ten or more. The V and J genes are TRBV7-8 and TRBJ2-7, with unresolved D. V dropped 6 bases and J dropped 5 bases, with 23 bases sitting between them. The V gene's germline CDR1 is SGHVS and CDR2 FQNEAQ. The CDR3 length is 16 residues. This CDR3 is CASRTSRVSRLDEQYF. CDR3 DNA sequence: TGTGCCAGCAGAACCAGCCGGGTTTCCCGGCTGGACGAGCAGTACTTC.

This clonotype was picked up many times. The chain carries TRBV12-3 or TRBV12-4 and TRBJ2-7; the D gene could be TRBD1 or TRBD2 (5 bases each). V lost 3 bases and J lost 7, with 16 bases in between. This CDR3 comprises 14 residues. The CDR3 loop reads CASSFLKPEGEQYF. Written as DNA, the CDR3 is TGTGCCAGCAGTTTCCTGAAGCCTGAGGGGGAGCAGTACTTC.

This clonotype was found many times. In nucleotides, the CDR3 is TGCGCCAGCAGCTTCGACAGGGTTTACAATGAGCAGTTCTTC. It codes for CASSFDRVYNEQFF. V usage is TRBV5-1 and J usage is TRBJ2-1, with 7 bases identical to TRBD1. The CDR3 covers 14 residues. Losses at the gene ends were 2 bases for V and 4 bases for J; bases not matched to a gene: 3. CDR1 is SGHRS and CDR2 is YFSETQ in the germline V gene.

The gene calls are TRBV7-8 and TRBJ2-2; 9 positions match TRBD2. V lost 4 bases and J lost 6; bases outside the gene matches: 6. Germline V gene lookup returns CDR1 SGHVS and CDR2 FQNEAQ. The CDR3 is made up of 15 amino acids. This chain's CDR3 is CASSSDLAGSGELFF. CDR3 sequence (DNA): TGTGCCAGCAGCTCAGATCTAGCGGGGTCCGGGGAGCTGTTTTTT.

This clonotype was seen a handful of times. The chain recombines TRBV24-1 with TRBJ2-1; D perhaps matches TRBD1 (6 bases). The CDR3 loop spans 18 amino acids. CDR1 KGHDR and CDR2 SFDVKD come from the germline V gene. Trimming stripped 3 bases from V and 7 bases from J, with 24 bases between. The CDR3 protein is CATSDPGRRGYLVNEQFF. The DNA for the CDR3 is TGTGCCACCAGTGATCCGGGCCGCAGGGGCTATCTGGTTAATGAGCAGTTCTTC.